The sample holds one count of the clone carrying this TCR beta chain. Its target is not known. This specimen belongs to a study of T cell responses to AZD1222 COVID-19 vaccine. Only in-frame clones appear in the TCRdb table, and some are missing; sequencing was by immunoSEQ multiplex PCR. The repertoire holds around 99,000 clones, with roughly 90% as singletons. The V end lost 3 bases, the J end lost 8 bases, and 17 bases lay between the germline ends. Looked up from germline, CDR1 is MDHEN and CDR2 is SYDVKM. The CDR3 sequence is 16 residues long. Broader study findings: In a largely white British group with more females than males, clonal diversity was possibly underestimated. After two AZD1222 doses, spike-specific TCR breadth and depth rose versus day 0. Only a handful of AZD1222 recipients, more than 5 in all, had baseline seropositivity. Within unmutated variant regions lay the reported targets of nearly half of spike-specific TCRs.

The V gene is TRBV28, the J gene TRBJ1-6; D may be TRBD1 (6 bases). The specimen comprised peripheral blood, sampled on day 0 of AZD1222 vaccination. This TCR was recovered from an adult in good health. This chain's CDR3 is CASSFPGAGYYSPLHF. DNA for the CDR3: TGTGCCAGCAGTTTTCCGGGGGCAGGGTATTATTCACCCCTCCACTTT.